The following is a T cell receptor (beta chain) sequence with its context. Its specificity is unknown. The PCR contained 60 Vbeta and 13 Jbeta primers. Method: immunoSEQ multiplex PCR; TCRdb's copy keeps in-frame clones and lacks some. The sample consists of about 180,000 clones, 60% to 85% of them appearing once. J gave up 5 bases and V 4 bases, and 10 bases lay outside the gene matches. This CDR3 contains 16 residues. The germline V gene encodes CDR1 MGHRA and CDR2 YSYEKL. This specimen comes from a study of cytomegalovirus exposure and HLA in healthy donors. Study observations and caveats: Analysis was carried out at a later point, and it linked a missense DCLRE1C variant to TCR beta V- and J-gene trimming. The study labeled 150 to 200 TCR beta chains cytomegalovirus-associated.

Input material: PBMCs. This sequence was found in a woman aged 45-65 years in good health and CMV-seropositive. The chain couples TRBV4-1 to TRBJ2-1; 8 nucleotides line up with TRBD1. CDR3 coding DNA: TGCGCCAGCAGCCTCCAGGACAGGGTAAGCCACAATGAGCAGTTCTTC. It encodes CASSLQDRVSHNEQFF.